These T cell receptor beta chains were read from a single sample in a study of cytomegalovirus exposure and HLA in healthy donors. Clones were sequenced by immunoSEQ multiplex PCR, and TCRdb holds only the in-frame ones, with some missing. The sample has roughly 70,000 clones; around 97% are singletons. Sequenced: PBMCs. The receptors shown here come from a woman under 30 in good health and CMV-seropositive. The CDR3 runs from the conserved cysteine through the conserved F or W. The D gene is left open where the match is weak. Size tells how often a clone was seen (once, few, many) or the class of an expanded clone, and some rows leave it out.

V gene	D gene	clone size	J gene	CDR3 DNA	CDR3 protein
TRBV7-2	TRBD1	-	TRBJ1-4	TGTGCCAGCAGCACCCAGGGGGCGAGGGAAAAACTGTTTTTT	CASSTQGAREKLFF
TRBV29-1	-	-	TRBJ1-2	TGCAGCGTTGAGACAAGGTTCTATGGCTACACCTTC	CSVETRFYGYTF
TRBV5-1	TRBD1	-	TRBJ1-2	TGCGCCAGCAGCCGGGGGACAGCAAACTATGGCTACACCTTC	CASSRGTANYGYTF
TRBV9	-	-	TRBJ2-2	TGTGCCAGCAGCGATGGGACTGCCATCACCGGGGAGCTGTTTTTT	CASSDGTAITGELFF
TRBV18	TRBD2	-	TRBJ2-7	TGTGCCAGCTCACCAACGGGAGGGCCGTCCTACGAGCAGTACTTC	CASSPTGGPSYEQYF
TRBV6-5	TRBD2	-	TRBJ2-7	TGTGCCAGCAGTTACGGGCGCCTAGCGGTTGAGCAGTACTTC	CASSYGRLAVEQYF
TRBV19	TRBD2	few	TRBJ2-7	TGTGCCAGTAGTATTGGGATTGGCGGGAGCGGATACGAGCAGTACTTC	CASSIGIGGSGYEQYF
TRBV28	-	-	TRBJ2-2	TGTGCCAGCAGTTGGTCGGGGAACGGGGAGCTGTTTTTT	CASSWSGNGELFF
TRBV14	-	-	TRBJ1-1	TGTGCCAGCAGCAAGGACACGATTGAAGCTTTCTTT	CASSKDTIEAFF
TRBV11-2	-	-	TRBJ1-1	TGTGCCAGCAGCTTAGTGAGCGGTAGGACTGAAGCTTTCTTT	CASSLVSGRTEAFF
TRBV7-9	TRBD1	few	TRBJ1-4	TGTGCCAGCAGCTCGACAGGGGGCGCGGAAAAACTGTTTTTT	CASSSTGGAEKLFF
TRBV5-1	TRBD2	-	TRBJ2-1	TGCGCCAGCAGTTTGCTTAGCGGGAGCTCCAATGAGCAGTTCTTC	CASSLLSGSSNEQFF
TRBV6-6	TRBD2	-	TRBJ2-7	TGTGCCAGCAGTTGGGGGGGGGACGAGCAGTACTTC	CASSWGGDEQYF
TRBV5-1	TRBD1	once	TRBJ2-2	TGCGCCAGCAGCCCAAACCCCGGGACAGGGCGCGGCACCGGGGAGCTGTTTTTT	CASSPNPGTGRGTGELFF
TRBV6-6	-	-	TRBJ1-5	TGTGCCAGCAGCCTAAGGGGCTCTAGCAATCAGCCCCAGCATTTT	CASSLRGSSNQPQHF
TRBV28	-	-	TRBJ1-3	TGTGCCAGCATGGTCGGAAGGAGTAACACCATATATTTT	CASMVGRSNTIYF
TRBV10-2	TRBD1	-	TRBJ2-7	TGCGCCACAGGACCGGGACAGCCTTACGAGCAGTACTTC	CATGPGQPYEQYF
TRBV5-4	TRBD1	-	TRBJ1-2	TGTGCCAGCAGCTTGGCGACAGGGGCTGTTGGCTACACCTTC	CASSLATGAVGYTF
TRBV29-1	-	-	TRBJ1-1	TGCAGCGTGGGGGAAAGCGGGGGGGCTAAGGGACTTAAAGCTTTCTTT	CSVGESGGAKGLKAFF
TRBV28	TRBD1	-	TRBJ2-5	TGTGCCAGCAGTATACCGACAGGGGGGAGTAAACAAGAGACCCAGTACTTC	CASSIPTGGSKQETQYF
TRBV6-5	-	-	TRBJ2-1	TGTGCCAGCAGAGGGGACTGGTTGGTTGTCCATGAGCAGTTCTTC	CASRGDWLVVHEQFF
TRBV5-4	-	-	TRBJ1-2	TGTGCCAGCAGCATCAACAGGGTGGCCGACTATGGCTACACCTTC	CASSINRVADYGYTF
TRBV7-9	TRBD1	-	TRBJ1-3	TGTGCCAGCAGCTTACCCTGGTCGACAGGGAGGCCTGGAAACACCATATATTTT	CASSLPWSTGRPGNTIYF
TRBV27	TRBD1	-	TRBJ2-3	TGTGCCAGCAGCCGACAGGGGAGCACAGATACGCAGTATTTT	CASSRQGSTDTQYF
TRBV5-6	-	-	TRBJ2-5	TGTGCCAGCAGCTTGGGGGACGACCCAGCGGGCCTCCAAGAGACCCAGTACTTC	CASSLGDDPAGLQETQYF
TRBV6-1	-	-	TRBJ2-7	TGTGCCAGCAGTGTCACGGCAGGGAAGTTCGAGCAGTACTTC	CASSVTAGKFEQYF
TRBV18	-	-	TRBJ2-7	TGTGCCAGCTCACCACGTGACAATAACTACGAGCAGTACTTC	CASSPRDNNYEQYF
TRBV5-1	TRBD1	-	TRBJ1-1	TGCGCCAGCAGCTTCCGGGACAGGCGAATGAACACTGAAGCTTTCTTT	CASSFRDRRMNTEAFF
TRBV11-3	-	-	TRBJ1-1	TGTGCCAGCAGCTTTGGGGGCATGAACACTGAAGCTTTCTTT	CASSFGGMNTEAFF
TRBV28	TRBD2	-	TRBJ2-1	TGTGCCAGCAGTAGGACTAGCGGGAGGGCCGTTAGGTACAATGAGCAGTTCTTC	CASSRTSGRAVRYNEQFF
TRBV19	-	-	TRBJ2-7	TGTGCCAGTAGTCGGGACAACTACGAGCAGTACTTC	CASSRDNYEQYF
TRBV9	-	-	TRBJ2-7	TGTGCCAGCAGCGTATACGGGGGTCTATACGAGCAGTACTTC	CASSVYGGLYEQYF
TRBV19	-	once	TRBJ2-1	TGTGCCAGTAGTATTGTGGGACTGGATTACAATGAGCAGTTCTTC	CASSIVGLDYNEQFF
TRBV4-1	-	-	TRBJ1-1	TGCGCCAGCAGCCAAGGCAGGGTCACTGAAGCTTTCTTT	CASSQGRVTEAFF
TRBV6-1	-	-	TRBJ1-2	TGTGCCAGCAGTGAAGGCGGGGTTCGGGACTATGGCTACACCTTC	CASSEGGVRDYGYTF
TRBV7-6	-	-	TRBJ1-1	TGTGCCAGCAGCTTAGTTAGGGGGGGTGCCACTGAAGCTTTCTTT	CASSLVRGGATEAFF
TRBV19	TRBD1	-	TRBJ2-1	TGTGCCAGTAGTACACCCACAGGGGACAATGAGCAGTTCTTC	CASSTPTGDNEQFF
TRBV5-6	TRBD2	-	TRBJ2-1	TGTGCCAGCACCTGGACTAGCGGGAGCTACAATGAGCAGTTCTTC	CASTWTSGSYNEQFF
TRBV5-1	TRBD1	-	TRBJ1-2	TGCGCCAGCAGCTCACCGGGACAGGGGGCTGGCTACACCTTC	CASSSPGQGAGYTF
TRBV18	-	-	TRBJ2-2	TGTGCCAGCTCACCGTGGGGAGACACCGGGGAGCTGTTTTTT	CASSPWGDTGELFF
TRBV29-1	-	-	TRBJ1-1	TGCAGCGGTGTCAGGGGGAACACTGAAGCTTTCTTT	CSGVRGNTEAFF
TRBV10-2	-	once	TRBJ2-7	TGCGCCAGCAGATCCTCAGGGACTCCCCAGCACGAGCAGTACTTC	CASRSSGTPQHEQYF
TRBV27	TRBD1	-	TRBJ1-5	TGTGCCAGCAGTTTAACCACAGGGGGCGGTCAGCCCCAGCATTTT	CASSLTTGGGQPQHF
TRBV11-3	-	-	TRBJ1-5	TGTGCCAGCAGCCGAAACGCAGGGGTAAGAAATCAGCCCCAGCATTTT	CASSRNAGVRNQPQHF
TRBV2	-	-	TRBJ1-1	TGTGCCAGCAGTGAAATTGTGACAGAAGAGGTGAACACTGAAGCTTTCTTT	CASSEIVTEEVNTEAFF
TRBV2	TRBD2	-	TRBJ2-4	TGTGCCAGCAGTTATACTAGCGTGAAAAACATTCAGTACTTC	CASSYTSVKNIQYF
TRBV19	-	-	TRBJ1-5	TGTGCCAGTAGTTCACATAGGGGATTAGAGCAGCCCCAGCATTTT	CASSSHRGLEQPQHF
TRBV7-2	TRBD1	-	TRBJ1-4	TGTGCCAGCAGCCCCGAGGCAGGGGGAATGCGCGAAAAACTGTTTTTT	CASSPEAGGMREKLFF
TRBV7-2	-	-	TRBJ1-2	TGTGCCAGCAGCTTAGGTCGAGGGCGCAACTATGGCTACACCTTC	CASSLGRGRNYGYTF
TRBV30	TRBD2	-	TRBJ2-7	TGTGCCTGGAGACTAGCGGGAGGGTACGAGCAGTACTTC	CAWRLAGGYEQYF
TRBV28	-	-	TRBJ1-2	TGTGCCAGCAGCAGCACAGGCTTCTATGGCTACACCTTC	CASSSTGFYGYTF
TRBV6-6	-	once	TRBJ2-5	TGTGCCAGCAGTGTCCACGGCCAAGAGACCCAGTACTTC	CASSVHGQETQYF
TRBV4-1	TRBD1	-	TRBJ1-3	TGCGCCAGCAGCCCGACAGGGTTATCTGGAAACACCATATATTTT	CASSPTGLSGNTIYF
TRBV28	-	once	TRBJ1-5	TGTGCCAGCGGTGAGATTAGCAATCAGCCCCAGCATTTT	CASGEISNQPQHF
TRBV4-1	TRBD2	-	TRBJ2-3	TGCGCCAGCAGCCAAGAAGACCGGGACTATTCTACGCAGTATTTT	CASSQEDRDYSTQYF